Listed below are T cell receptor beta chains from one sample, sequenced in a study. TCRdb independently ran MiXCR on the 5' RACE reads; one entry per CDR3 protein. Of roughly 7,800 distinct CDR3 sequences in the sample, approximately 15% were seen once. Sequenced sample: memory CD4+ T cells sorted from blood. These receptors were taken from a female donor with breast cancer. Each CDR3 is given with its conserved first and last residue. Each record gives: J gene, D gene, clone size, V gene, CDR3 protein, CDR3 DNA. A D gene is named only where the DNA matches it firmly. Clone size appears in some rows only: once, few, many, or a class for an expanded clone.

TRBJ1-5	.	.	TRBV6-5	CASRQTGRGNQPQHF	TGTGCCAGCAGGCAGACAGGAAGAGGCAATCAGCCCCAGCATTTT
TRBJ2-2	.	medium-sized	TRBV7-9	CASSLSGSTGELFF	TGTGCCAGCAGCTTATCAGGGTCCACCGGGGAGCTGTTTTTT
TRBJ2-5	TRBD1	many	TRBV28	CATGQGDVETQYF	TGTGCCACTGGACAGGGTGATGTAGAGACCCAGTACTTC
TRBJ1-1	TRBD1	medium-sized	TRBV6-5	CASSQLSGQGNTEAFF	TGTGCCAGCAGTCAGCTGAGCGGACAGGGTAACACTGAAGCTTTCTTT
TRBJ2-7	.	few	TRBV7-9	CASSFGGGAGEQYF	TGTGCCAGCAGCTTTGGAGGGGGCGCAGGGGAGCAGTACTTC
TRBJ2-3	.	medium-sized	TRBV5-6	CASSRAGTTDTQYF	TGTGCCAGCAGCCGAGCCGGGACGACAGATACGCAGTATTTT
TRBJ1-2	.	medium-sized	TRBV6-5	CASSYQLPGPGEAVTF	TGTGCCAGCAGTTACCAACTCCCCGGGCCGGGGGAGGCGGTCACCTTC
TRBJ2-5	.	many	TRBV5-1	CASYEGYQETQYF	TGCGCCAGCTATGAAGGTTATCAAGAGACCCAGTACTTC
TRBJ2-1	TRBD2	many	TRBV5-1	CASSFGTSGRGLSEQFF	TGCGCCAGCAGCTTTGGGACTAGCGGGAGGGGCCTCAGTGAGCAGTTCTTC
TRBJ2-5	.	.	TRBV20-1	CSGTEGGEETQYF	TGCAGTGGTACGGAGGGAGGAGAAGAGACCCAGTACTTC
TRBJ2-7	TRBD1	.	TRBV5-1	CASRTGTGWTYEQYF	TGCGCCAGCAGAACCGGGACAGGGTGGACCTACGAGCAGTACTTC
TRBJ2-1	.	.	TRBV3-1	CASSQASVLAGEQFF	TGTGCCAGCAGCCAAGCCTCCGTCCTAGCTGGCGAGCAGTTCTTC
TRBJ2-3	TRBD2	.	TRBV20-1	CSARGRLLAGGGDTQCF	TGCAGTGCTAGAGGTCGCCTACTAGCGGGAGGAGGAGATACGCAGTGTTTT
TRBJ1-1	.	medium-sized	TRBV5-1	CASSWQGTEAFF	TGCGCCAGCAGCTGGCAGGGCACTGAAGCTTTCTTT
TRBJ1-5	.	few	TRBV20-1	CSAGARWSNQPQHF	TGCAGTGCTGGGGCCCGGTGGAGCAATCAGCCCCAGCATTTT
TRBJ1-1	.	medium-sized	TRBV7-9	CASSGAGPQRGTEAFF	TGTGCCAGCTCGGGTGCGGGGCCCCAAAGGGGGACTGAAGCTTTCTTT
TRBJ1-5	.	medium-sized	TRBV7-9	CASSLGGGQPQHF	TGTGCCAGCAGTTTGGGGGGAGGTCAGCCCCAGCATTTT
TRBJ2-4	.	medium-sized	TRBV7-2	CASSLPGQMKNIQYF	TGTGCCAGCAGCTTACCCGGACAGATGAAAAACATTCAGTACTTC
TRBJ1-1	.	medium-sized	TRBV4-1	CASSQYTGRMAFF	TGCGCCAGCAGCCAATACACAGGGAGAATGGCTTTCTTT
TRBJ2-3	.	medium-sized	TRBV7-2	CASGPYSSDTQYF	TGTGCCAGCGGGCCATATAGCTCAGATACGCAGTATTTT
TRBJ2-5	TRBD1	many	TRBV29-1	CGVGQGGKETQYF	TGCGGCGTTGGACAGGGGGGTAAAGAGACCCAGTACTTC
TRBJ1-4	TRBD1	medium-sized	TRBV12-3/TRBV12-4	CASRGTGNNEKLFF	TGTGCCAGCAGAGGGACAGGGAACAATGAAAAACTGTTTTTT
TRBJ2-3	TRBD2	many	TRBV5-1	CASSYDRPPRTSGNYWADTQYF	TGCGCCAGCAGCTACGACAGGCCCCCCAGGACTAGCGGAAATTATTGGGCAGATACGCAGTATTTT
TRBJ2-2	.	.	TRBV7-2	CASSGDPPNTGEPFF	TGTGCCAGCAGCGGCGACCCTCCGAACACCGGGGAGCCGTTTTTT
TRBJ2-5	.	many	TRBV3-1	CASSSRVQGETQYF	TGTGCCAGCAGCTCGCGGGTCCAAGGAGAGACCCAGTACTTC
TRBJ2-2	.	.	TRBV2	CASSLQARTGELFF	TGTGCCAGCAGTTTACAGGCTCGGACCGGGGAGCTGTTTTTT
TRBJ1-1	.	many	TRBV30	CAWSTGIHTEAFF	TGTGCCTGGAGTACTGGTATCCACACTGAAGCTTTCTTT
TRBJ1-5	.	medium-sized	TRBV5-5	CASSVQSNQPQHF	TGTGCCAGCAGCGTACAGAGCAATCAGCCCCAGCATTTT
TRBJ2-1	.	many	TRBV7-3	CASSFAGGEQFF	TGTGCCAGCAGCTTCGCAGGCGGTGAGCAGTTCTTC
TRBJ1-5	TRBD1	.	TRBV30	CAWSEDRGLSNQPQHF	TGTGCCTGGAGCGAAGACAGGGGGCTTAGCAATCAGCCCCAGCATTTT
TRBJ2-5	.	medium-sized	TRBV28	CASSWAGRETQYF	TGTGCCAGCAGTTGGGCGGGTAGAGAGACCCAGTACTTC